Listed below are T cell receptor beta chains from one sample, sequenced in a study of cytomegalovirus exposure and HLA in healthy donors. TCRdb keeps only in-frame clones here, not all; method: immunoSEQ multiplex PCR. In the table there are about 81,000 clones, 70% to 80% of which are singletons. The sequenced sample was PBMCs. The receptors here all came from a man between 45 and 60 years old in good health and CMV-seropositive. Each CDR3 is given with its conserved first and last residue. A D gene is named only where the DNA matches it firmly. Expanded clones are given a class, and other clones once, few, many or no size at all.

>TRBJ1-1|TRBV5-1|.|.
CASRAGLNTEAFF
TGCGCCAGCAGAGCAGGGTTGAACACTGAAGCTTTCTTT
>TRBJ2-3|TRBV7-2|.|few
CASSLATLATQYF
TGTGCCAGCAGCTTAGCTACATTGGCTACGCAGTATTTT
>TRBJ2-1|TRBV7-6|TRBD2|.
CASSLESGGWHEQFF
TGTGCCAGCAGCTTAGAGTCGGGAGGGTGGCATGAGCAGTTCTTC
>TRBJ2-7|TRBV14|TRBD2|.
CASSQESGLAGSGLYEQYF
TGTGCCAGCAGCCAAGAGTCAGGACTAGCGGGAAGTGGTCTCTACGAGCAGTACTTC
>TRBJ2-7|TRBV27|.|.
CASSQNRVAYEQYF
TGTGCCAGCAGCCAGAACAGGGTAGCCTACGAGCAGTACTTC
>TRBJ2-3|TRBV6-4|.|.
CASKGDTDTQYF
TGTGCCAGCAAAGGAGACACAGATACGCAGTATTTT
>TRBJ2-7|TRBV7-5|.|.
CVRSPPPRTSGSLYEQYF
TGTGTCAGAAGCCCACCCCCACGGACTAGCGGGAGCCTCTACGAGCAGTACTTC
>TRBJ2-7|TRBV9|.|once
CASSARSGSYEQYF
TGTGCCAGCAGCGCAAGAAGCGGGTCCTACGAGCAGTACTTC
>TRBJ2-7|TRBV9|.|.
CASSPAGYESYEQYF
TGTGCCAGCAGCCCGGCGGGGTATGAGTCCTACGAGCAGTACTTC
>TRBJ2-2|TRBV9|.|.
CASSVELYTGELFF
TGTGCCAGCAGCGTTGAACTTTACACCGGGGAGCTGTTTTTT
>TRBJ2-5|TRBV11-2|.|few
CASSPVRETQYF
TGTGCCAGCAGCCCCGTTCGGGAGACCCAGTACTTC
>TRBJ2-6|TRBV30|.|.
CAWMDSPTSGANVLTF
TGTGCCTGGATGGACAGTCCCACCTCTGGGGCCAACGTCCTGACTTTC
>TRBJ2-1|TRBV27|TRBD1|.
CASSNPTRDRGREQFF
TGTGCCAGCAGCAACCCCACCCGGGACAGGGGGCGTGAGCAGTTCTTC
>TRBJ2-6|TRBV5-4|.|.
CASSPGDTSGSGANGLTF
TGTGCCAGCAGCCCTGGGGACACTTCCGGCTCTGGGGCCAACGGCCTGACTTTC
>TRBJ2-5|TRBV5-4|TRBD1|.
CASSTPTGGGETQYF
TGTGCCAGCAGTACCCCAACAGGGGGCGGGGAGACCCAGTACTTC
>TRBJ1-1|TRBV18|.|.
CASSGQNTEAFF
TGTGCCAGCTCCGGACAGAACACTGAAGCTTTCTTT
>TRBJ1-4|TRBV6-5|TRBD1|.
CASTYRQGKWEKLFF
TGTGCCAGCACCTACCGACAGGGCAAATGGGAAAAACTGTTTTTT
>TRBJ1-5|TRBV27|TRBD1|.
CASRQTGGNQPQHF
TGTGCCAGCAGACAGACAGGGGGGAATCAGCCCCAGCATTTT
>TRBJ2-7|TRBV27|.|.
CASSLSRGDSEQYF
TGTGCCAGCAGTTTATCCAGGGGTGACTCCGAGCAGTACTTC
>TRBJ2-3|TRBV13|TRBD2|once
CASSLTGGSGPPGDTDTQYF
TGTGCCAGCAGCTTGACCGGAGGTAGCGGGCCCCCGGGGGACACAGATACGCAGTATTTT
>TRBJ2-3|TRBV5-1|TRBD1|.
CASSFRGPGTDTQYF
TGCGCCAGCAGCTTCAGGGGGCCCGGGACAGATACGCAGTATTTT
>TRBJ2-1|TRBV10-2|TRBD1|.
CASSETGGYQFF
TGCGCCAGCAGTGAAACAGGGGGCTATCAGTTCTTC
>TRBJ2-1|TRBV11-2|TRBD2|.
CASSSVLAGGPNEQFF
TGTGCCAGCAGCTCGGTGCTAGCGGGAGGGCCTAATGAGCAGTTCTTC
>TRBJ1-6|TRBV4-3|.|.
CASSQDREDNSPLHF
TGCGCCAGCAGCCAAGACAGGGAAGACAATTCACCCCTCCACTTT
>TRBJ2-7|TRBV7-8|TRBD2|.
CASTLSGEGPREQYF
TGTGCCAGCACCCTATCCGGGGAGGGCCCTCGGGAGCAGTACTTC
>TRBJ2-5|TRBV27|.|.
CASTVSSVSRETQYF
TGTGCCAGCACCGTGTCCTCGGTATCGAGGGAGACCCAGTACTTC
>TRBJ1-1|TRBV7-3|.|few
CASSSVLYTEAFF
TGTGCCAGCAGCTCCGTTTTGTACACTGAAGCTTTCTTT
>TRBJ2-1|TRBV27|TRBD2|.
CASIGGTSGNNEQFF
TGTGCCAGCATTGGGGGGACTAGCGGGAACAATGAGCAGTTCTTC
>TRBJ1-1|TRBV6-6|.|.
CASSEGYSSTEAFF
TGTGCCAGCAGTGAGGGCTACTCGAGCACTGAAGCTTTCTTT
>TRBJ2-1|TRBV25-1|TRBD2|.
CASSEFGGRVYNEQFF
TGTGCCAGCAGTGAATTTGGCGGGAGGGTCTACAATGAGCAGTTCTTC
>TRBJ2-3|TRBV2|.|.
CASRTLRFTDTQYF
TGTGCCAGCAGAACACTAAGGTTCACAGATACGCAGTATTTT
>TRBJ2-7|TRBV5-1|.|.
CASSLTRDKAYEQYF
TGCGCCAGCAGCCTTACTCGGGACAAAGCCTACGAGCAGTACTTC
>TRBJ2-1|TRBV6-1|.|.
CASSDTFPPYNEQFF
TGTGCCAGCAGTGATACATTCCCTCCATACAATGAGCAGTTCTTC
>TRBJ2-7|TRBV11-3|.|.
CASSLGAGADF
TGTGCCAGCAGCTTGGGGGCTGGCGCGGACTTC
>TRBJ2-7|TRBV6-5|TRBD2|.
CASSYWTSGRNEQYF
TGTGCCAGCAGTTACTGGACTAGCGGGAGGAACGAGCAGTACTTC
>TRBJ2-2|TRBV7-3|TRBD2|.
CASSFSSTSGSGELFF
TGTGCCAGCAGCTTCTCCTCGACTAGCGGGAGCGGGGAGCTGTTTTTT
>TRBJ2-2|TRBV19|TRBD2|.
CASSGLAGGTGELFF
TGTGCCAGTAGCGGACTAGCGGGAGGGACCGGGGAGCTGTTTTTT
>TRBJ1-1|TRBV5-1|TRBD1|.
CASSLGTGLLNAEAFF
TGCGCCAGCAGCTTAGGGACAGGACTACTGAACGCTGAAGCTTTCTTT
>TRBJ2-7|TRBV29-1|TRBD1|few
CSVETGAYEQYF
TGCAGCGTAGAAACAGGGGCATACGAGCAGTACTTC
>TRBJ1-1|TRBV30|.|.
CAWSAAYQGPEAFF
TGTGCCTGGAGTGCTGCCTATCAGGGGCCTGAAGCTTTCTTT
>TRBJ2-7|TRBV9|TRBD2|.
CASSVVPAGAYEQYF
TGTGCCAGCAGCGTAGTCCCAGCGGGAGCCTACGAGCAGTACTTC
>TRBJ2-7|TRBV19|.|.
CASSIYPSYEQYF
TGTGCCAGTAGTATCTACCCCTCCTACGAGCAGTACTTC
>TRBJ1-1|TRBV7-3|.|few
CASSSDRQNTEAFF
TGTGCCAGCAGCTCTGACAGGCAGAACACTGAAGCTTTCTTT
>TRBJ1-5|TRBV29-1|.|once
CSVATGNVRQPQHF
TGCAGCGTGGCCACAGGGAATGTTCGGCAGCCCCAGCATTTT
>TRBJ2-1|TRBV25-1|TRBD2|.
CASINGRAVGEQFF
TGTGCCAGCATAAACGGGAGGGCCGTCGGTGAGCAGTTCTTC
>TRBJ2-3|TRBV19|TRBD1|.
CASSWPGQGADTQYF
TGTGCCAGTAGTTGGCCGGGACAGGGCGCAGATACGCAGTATTTT
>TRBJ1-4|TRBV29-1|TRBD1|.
CSVGRGPEGEKLFF
TGCAGCGTTGGTAGGGGGCCAGAAGGGGAAAAACTGTTTTTT
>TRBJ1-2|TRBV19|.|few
CASSIEGGIDYTF
TGTGCCAGTAGTATCGAGGGAGGGATTGACTACACCTTC
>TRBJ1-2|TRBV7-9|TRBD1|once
CASSLGTGAGNYGYTF
TGTGCCAGCAGCTTAGGGACAGGGGCCGGTAACTATGGCTACACCTTC
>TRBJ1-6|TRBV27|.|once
CASSFSGQTNSPLHF
TGTGCCAGCAGTTTCTCGGGACAAACAAATTCACCCCTCCACTTT
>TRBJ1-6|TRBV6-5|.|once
CASSRSTGRDSPLHF
TGTGCCAGCAGTCGATCCACAGGGCGCGATTCACCCCTCCACTTT
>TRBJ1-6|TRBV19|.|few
CASRAQSNSPLHF
TGTGCCAGTAGGGCACAGAGCAATTCACCCCTCCACTTT
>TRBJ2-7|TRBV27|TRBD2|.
CASSNSGSVYEQYF
TGTGCCAGCAGTAATAGCGGGAGTGTATATGAGCAGTACTTC
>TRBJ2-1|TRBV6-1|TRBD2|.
CASSFGLAGGREQFF
TGTGCCAGCAGTTTTGGACTAGCGGGAGGGCGTGAGCAGTTCTTC
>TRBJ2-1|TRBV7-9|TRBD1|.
CASSPDRVPFF
TGTGCCAGCAGCCCGGACAGGGTTCCGTTCTTC
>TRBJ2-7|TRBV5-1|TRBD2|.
CASRVGSGIEQYF
TGCGCCAGCAGAGTCGGTAGCGGGATCGAGCAGTACTTC
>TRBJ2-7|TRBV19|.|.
CASRKQGEVSNYEQYF
TGTGCCAGTAGAAAACAGGGCGAAGTCTCAAACTACGAGCAGTACTTC
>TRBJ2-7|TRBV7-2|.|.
CASSLAGQPFYEQYF
TGTGCCAGCAGCTTAGCAGGACAGCCATTTTACGAGCAGTACTTC
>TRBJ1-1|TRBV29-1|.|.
CSLSEGTEAFF
TGCAGCCTGTCAGAGGGCACTGAAGCTTTCTTT